The 10 T cell receptor beta chains in this list originate from one sample, sequenced in a study of T cells after yellow fever vaccination. One entry per CDR3 protein, called by TCRdb with MiXCR from the 5' RACE reads. The sample lists 200,000 to 300,000 distinct CDR3 sequences, over 3% occurring once. The sample in question was PBMCs, obtained 15 days after the yellow fever booster vaccination. The receptors were gathered from a man between 18 and 35 years old who received the YFV17D yellow fever vaccine.

This clonotype has ten or more counts. V gene TRBV20-1 combines with J gene TRBJ1-2; D is unresolved. V gave up 3 bases and J gave up 0 bases, with 5 bases separating them. Germline loops: CDR1 DFQATT, CDR2 SNEGSKA (reference sequence). This CDR3 contains 12 residues. The DNA for the CDR3 is TGCAGTGCTAGGACACCTAACTATGGCTACACCTTC. Residues: CSARTPNYGYTF.

The table lists this clonotype with many counts. The junction and the germline gene differ at one end; a read error may be behind it. The rearrangement links TRBV6-6 to TRBJ1-2; the D gene is possibly TRBD1 (6 bases). Germline values: CDR1 MNHNY, CDR2 SVGAGI (reference sequence). The CDR3 covers 12 residues. CDR3 sequence (DNA): TGTGCCAGCAGTTACCGGGGGGCAGGCCGCTTCTTC. It codes for CASSYRGAGRFF.

This clonotype appeared many times. The chain carries TRBV7-2 and TRBJ1-3; D is unclear. The CDR3 consists of 14 residues. The germline CDR1 and CDR2 sequences are SGHTA and FQGNSA. Trimming removed 5 bases from V and 8 bases from J, with 16 bases in between. The CDR3 nucleotides read TGTGCCAGCAGCCCCGGGCCTTTAGCGGACACCATATATTTT. Its translation is CASSPGPLADTIYF. Complete variable domain (other parts from reference TRBV7-2 and TRBJ1-3): GAGVSQSPSNKVTEKGKDVELRCDPISGHTALYWYRQSLGQGLEFLIYFQGNSAPDKSGLPSDRFSAERTGGSVSTLTIQRTQQEDSAVYLCASSPGPLADTIYFGEGSWLTVV.

This clonotype was seen many times. The V call is TRBV6-2 or TRBV6-3, the J call TRBJ1-5; the D gene is possibly TRBD1 (5 bases). CDR3 length: 14 amino acids. Germline V gene data show CDR1 as MNHEY and CDR2 as SVGEGT. Trimming stripped 5 bases from V and 3 bases from J, with 11 bases between. The CDR3 bases are TGTGCCAGCAGTCGGGACGCTTACAATCAGCCCCAGCATTTT. This codes for CASSRDAYNQPQHF.

This clonotype was seen repeatedly, ten times or more. The rearrangement uses TRBV12-3 or TRBV12-4 and TRBJ2-5; the D call may be TRBD1 or TRBD2 (5 bases each). V lost 6 bases to trimming and J lost 6 bases, with 14 bases between them. The CDR3 extends over 13 amino acids. The DNA of the CDR3 is TGTGCCAGCAGCCTCCCGGGACCTCAGACCCAGTACTTC. This translates into CASSLPGPQTQYF.

The table lists this clonotype with many counts. The V call is TRBV20-1, the J call TRBJ2-7; 10 bases match TRBD2. J was trimmed by 5 bases and V by 0 bases; bases with no gene match: 4. The CDR3 runs 14 residues. Germline V gene lookup returns CDR1 DFQATT and CDR2 SNEGSKA (reference sequence). The CDR3 DNA is TGCAGTGCTAGAGATGGGAGCGGGGGGGACGAGCAGTACGTC. Its protein is CSARDGSGGDEQYV.

This clonotype occurred many times. V is TRBV5-1 and J is TRBJ2-2; weak D call: TRBD2 (6 bases). From germline, CDR1 is SGHRS and CDR2 YFSETQ. The length of the CDR3 is 17 residues. Deletions cut 4 bases from V and 4 bases from J, with 20 bases between. CDR3 region: CASSASAGGGTTGELFF. CDR3 DNA sequence: TGCGCCAGCAGCGCTTCGGCTGGTGGGGGGACCACCGGGGAGCTGTTTTTT.

This clonotype was counted many times. This rearrangement joins TRBV5-1 to TRBJ2-3; D is undetermined. CDR3 length equals 14 residues. CDR1 and CDR2 (germline): SGHRS, YFSETQ. The V gene lost 5 bases and the J gene lost 0 bases, with 10 bases spanning the gap. The CDR3 protein is CASRQFPSTDTQYF. The CDR3 nucleotides read TGCGCCAGCAGGCAATTCCCTAGCACAGATACGCAGTATTTT.

The table lists this clonotype with many counts. In nucleotides, the CDR3 is TGCAGTGCTAGAGGGTATGGGGGAGAAAAACTGTTTTTT. Residues: CSARGYGGEKLFF. V is TRBV20-1 and J is TRBJ1-4; maybe TRBD1 (5 bases). V dropped 1 base and J dropped 8 bases, with 11 bases sitting between them. The CDR3 spans 13 residues. Germline loops: CDR1 DFQATT, CDR2 SNEGSKA (reference sequence).

The rearrangement joins TRBV27 to TRBJ1-2; D is undetermined. The CDR3 extends over 16 amino acids. Trimming pared 0 bases from V and 3 bases from J, leaving 14 bases between. Germline lookup yields CDR1 MNHEY and CDR2 SMNVEV (reference sequence). CDR3 in DNA: TGTGCCAGCAGTTTATCACCCTCCCCGCCCTACTATGGCTACACCTTC. Residues: CASSLSPSPPYYGYTF.